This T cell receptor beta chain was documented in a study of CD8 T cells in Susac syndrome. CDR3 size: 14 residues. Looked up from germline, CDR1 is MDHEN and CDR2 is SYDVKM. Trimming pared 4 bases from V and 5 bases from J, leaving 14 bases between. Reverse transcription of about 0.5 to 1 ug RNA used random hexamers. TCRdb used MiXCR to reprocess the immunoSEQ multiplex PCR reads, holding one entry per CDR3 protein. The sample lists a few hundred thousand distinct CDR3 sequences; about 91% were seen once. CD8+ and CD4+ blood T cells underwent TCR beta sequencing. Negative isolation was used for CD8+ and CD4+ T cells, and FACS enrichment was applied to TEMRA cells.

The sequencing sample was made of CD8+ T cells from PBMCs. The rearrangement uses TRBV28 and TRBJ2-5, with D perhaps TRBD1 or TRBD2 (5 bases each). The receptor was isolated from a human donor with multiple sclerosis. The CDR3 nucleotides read TGTGCCAGCAGTTCCTACAGGACGGGGGAGACCCAGTACTTC. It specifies CASSSYRTGETQYF. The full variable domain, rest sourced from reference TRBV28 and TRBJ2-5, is DVKVTQSSRYLVKRTGEKVFLECVQDMDHENMFWYRQDPGLGLRLIYFSYDVKMKEKGDIPEGYSVSREKKERFSLILESASTNQTSMYLCASSSYRTGETQYFGPGTRLLVL.